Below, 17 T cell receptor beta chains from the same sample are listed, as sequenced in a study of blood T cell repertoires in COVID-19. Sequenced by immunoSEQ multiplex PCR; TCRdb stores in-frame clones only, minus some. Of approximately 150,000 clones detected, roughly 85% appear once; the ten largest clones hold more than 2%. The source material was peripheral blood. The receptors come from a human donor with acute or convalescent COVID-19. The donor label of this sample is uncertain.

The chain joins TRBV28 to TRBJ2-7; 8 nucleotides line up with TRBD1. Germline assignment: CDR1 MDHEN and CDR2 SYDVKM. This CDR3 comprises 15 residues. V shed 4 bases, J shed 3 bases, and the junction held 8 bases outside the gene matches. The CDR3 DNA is TGTGCCAGCAGTTCCCCGGGACAGGATTTCTACGAGCAGTACTTC. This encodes CASSSPGQDFYEQYF.

The CDR3 spells CASSPGDSLRETQYF. The CDR3 region has the DNA TGTGCCAGCAGCCCAGGGGACAGCCTCAGGGAGACCCAGTACTTC. This chain connects TRBV11-3 to TRBJ2-5; 7 nucleotides match TRBD1. Germline V CDR1 and CDR2: SGHNT, YENEEA. The CDR3 extends over 15 amino acids. After removal of 5 bases from V and 5 bases from J, the junction contained 11 bases not matched to a gene. Full variable domain (rest looked up from reference TRBV11-3 and TRBJ2-5): EAGVVQSPRYKIIEKKQPVAFWCNPISGHNTLYWYLQNLGQGPELLIRYENEEAVDDSQLPKDRFSAERLKGVDSTLKIQPAELGDSAVYLCASSPGDSLRETQYFGPGTRLLVL.

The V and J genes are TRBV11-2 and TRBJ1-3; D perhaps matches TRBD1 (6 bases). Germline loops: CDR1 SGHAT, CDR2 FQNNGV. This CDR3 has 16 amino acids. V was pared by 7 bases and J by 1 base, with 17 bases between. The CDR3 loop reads CASTSFGTRSGNTIYF. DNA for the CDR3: TGTGCCAGCACCTCCTTTGGGACAAGGTCTGGAAACACCATATATTTT.

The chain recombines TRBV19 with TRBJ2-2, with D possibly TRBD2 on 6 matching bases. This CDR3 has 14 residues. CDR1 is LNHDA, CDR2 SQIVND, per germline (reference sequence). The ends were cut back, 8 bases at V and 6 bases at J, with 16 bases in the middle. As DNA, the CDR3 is TGTGCCAGTGCGCGACTAGTCCCCCCCGGGGAGCTGTTTTTT. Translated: CASARLVPPGELFF.

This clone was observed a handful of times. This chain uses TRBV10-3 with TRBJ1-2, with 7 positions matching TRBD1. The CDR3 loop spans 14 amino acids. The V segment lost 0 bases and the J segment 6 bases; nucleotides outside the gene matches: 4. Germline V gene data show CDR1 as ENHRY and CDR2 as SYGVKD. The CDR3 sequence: CAISESDRPDGYTF. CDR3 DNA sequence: TGTGCCATCAGTGAGTCGGACAGGCCGGATGGCTACACCTTC.

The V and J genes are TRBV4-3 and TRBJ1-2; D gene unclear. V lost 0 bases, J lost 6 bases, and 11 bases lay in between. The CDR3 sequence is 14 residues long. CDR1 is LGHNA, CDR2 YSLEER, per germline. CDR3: CASSQDASGDGYTF. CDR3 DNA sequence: TGCGCCAGCAGCCAAGATGCCAGCGGAGATGGCTACACCTTC.

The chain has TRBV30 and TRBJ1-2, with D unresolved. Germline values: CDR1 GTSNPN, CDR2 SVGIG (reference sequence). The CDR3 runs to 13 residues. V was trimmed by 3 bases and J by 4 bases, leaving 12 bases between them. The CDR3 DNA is TGTGCCTGGAGGCGGGATCAACTCTATGGCTACACCTTC. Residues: CAWRRDQLYGYTF.

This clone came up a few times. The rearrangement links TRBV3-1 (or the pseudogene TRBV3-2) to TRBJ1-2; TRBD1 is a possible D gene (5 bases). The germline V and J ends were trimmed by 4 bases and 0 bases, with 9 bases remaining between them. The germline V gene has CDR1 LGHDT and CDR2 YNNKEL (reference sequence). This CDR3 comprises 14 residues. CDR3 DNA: TGTGCCAGCAGCCGGGGGGAAGCTAACTATGGCTACACCTTC. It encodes CASSRGEANYGYTF.

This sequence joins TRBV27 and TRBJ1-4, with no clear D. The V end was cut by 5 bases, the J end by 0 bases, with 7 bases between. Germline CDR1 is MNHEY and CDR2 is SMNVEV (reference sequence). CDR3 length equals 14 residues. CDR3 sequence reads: CASSGIATNEKLFF. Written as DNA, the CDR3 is TGTGCCAGCAGTGGCATTGCAACTAATGAAAAACTGTTTTTT.

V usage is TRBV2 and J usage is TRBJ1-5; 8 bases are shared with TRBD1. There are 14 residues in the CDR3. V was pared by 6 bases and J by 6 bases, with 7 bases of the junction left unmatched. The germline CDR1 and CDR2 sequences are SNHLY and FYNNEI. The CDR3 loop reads CASSSDRGGQPQHF. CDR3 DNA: TGTGCCAGCAGCTCCGACAGGGGCGGTCAGCCCCAGCATTTT. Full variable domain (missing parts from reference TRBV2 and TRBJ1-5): EPEVTQTPSHQVTQMGQEVILRCVPISNHLYFYWYRQILGQKVEFLVSFYNNEISEKSEIFDDQFSVERPDGSNFTLKIRSTKLEDSAMYFCASSSDRGGQPQHFGDGTRLSIL.

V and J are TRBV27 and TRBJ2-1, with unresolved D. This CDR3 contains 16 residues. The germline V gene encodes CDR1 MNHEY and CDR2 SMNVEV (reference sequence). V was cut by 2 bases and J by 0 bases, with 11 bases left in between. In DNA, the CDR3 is TGTGCCAGCAGTTTAGACGGCGGAAACTCCTACAATGAGCAGTTCTTC. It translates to CASSLDGGNSYNEQFF.

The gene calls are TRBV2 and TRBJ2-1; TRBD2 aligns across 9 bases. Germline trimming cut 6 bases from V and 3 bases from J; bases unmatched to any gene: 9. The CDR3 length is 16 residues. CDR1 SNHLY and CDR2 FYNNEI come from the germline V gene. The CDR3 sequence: CASSASGGTFYNEQFF. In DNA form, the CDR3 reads TGTGCCAGCAGCGCCAGCGGGGGGACCTTCTACAATGAGCAGTTCTTC.

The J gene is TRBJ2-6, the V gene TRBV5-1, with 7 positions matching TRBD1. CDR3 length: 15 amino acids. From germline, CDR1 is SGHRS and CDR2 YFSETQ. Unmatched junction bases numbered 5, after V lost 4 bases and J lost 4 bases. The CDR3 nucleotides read TGCGCCAGCAGCAAGACAGGGCCCGGGGCCAACGTCCTGACTTTC. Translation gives CASSKTGPGANVLTF.

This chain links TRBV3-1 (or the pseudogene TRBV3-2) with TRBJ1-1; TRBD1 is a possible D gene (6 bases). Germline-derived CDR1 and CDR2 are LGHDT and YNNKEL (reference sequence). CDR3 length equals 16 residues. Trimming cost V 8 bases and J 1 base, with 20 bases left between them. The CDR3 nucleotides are TGTGCCAGCGCTAAAACGGTTGGCAGGGGGAACACTGAAGCTTTCTTT. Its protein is CASAKTVGRGNTEAFF.

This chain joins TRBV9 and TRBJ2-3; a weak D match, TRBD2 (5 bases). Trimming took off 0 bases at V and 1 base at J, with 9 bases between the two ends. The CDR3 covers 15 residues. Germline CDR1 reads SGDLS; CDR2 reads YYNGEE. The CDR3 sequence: CASSVEPGGTDTQYF. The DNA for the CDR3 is TGTGCCAGCAGCGTAGAACCCGGGGGCACAGATACGCAGTATTTT.

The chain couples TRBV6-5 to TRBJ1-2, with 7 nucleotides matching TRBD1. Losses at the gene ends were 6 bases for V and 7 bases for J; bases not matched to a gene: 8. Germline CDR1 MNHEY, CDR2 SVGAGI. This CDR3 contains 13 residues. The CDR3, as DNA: TGTGCCAGCAGAACAGGGGACCGCGCTGGCTACACCTTC. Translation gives CASRTGDRAGYTF.

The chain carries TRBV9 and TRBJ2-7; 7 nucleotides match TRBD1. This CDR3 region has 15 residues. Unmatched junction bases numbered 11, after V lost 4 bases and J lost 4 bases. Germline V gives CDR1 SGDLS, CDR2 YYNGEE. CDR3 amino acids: CASSLRDSSVYEQYF. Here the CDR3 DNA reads TGTGCCAGCAGCCTACGGGACAGTTCTGTGTACGAGCAGTACTTC.